This T cell receptor (beta chain) was observed in a study of shared clonotypes between healthy human individuals. V lost 3 bases, J lost 8 bases, and 9 bases stayed unmatched. From germline, CDR1 is SGDLS and CDR2 YYNGEE. CDR3 size: 15 residues. Profiling relied on immunoSEQ multiplex PCR, and the TCRdb table lists in-frame clones only, not all of them. In the table there are fewer than 1.6 million clones, approximately 98.5% of which are singletons. The sequence was collected from a man aged 25-45 years in good health. The V and J genes are TRBV9 and TRBJ2-1; 9 bases line up with TRBD2. The sequenced sample was naive CD4+ T cells sorted from blood. Regarding subset: CD45RA+ positively selected. The CDR3, as DNA: TGTGCCAGCAGCGGGACTAGCGCGCTTTTTGATGAGCAGTTCTTC. This gives the protein CASSGTSALFDEQFF.